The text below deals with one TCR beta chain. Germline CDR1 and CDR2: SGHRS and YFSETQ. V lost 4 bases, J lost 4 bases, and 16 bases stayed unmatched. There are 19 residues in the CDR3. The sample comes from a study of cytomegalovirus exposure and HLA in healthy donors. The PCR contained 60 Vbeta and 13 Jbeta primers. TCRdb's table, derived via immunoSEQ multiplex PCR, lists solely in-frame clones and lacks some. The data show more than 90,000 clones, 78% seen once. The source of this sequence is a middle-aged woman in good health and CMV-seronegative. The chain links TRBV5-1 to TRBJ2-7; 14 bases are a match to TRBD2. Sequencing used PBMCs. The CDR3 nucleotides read TGCGCCAGCAGCCGATTAGGGACTAGCGGGAGCGGGGGGTTATACGAGCAGTACTTC. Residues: CASSRLGTSGSGGLYEQYF.